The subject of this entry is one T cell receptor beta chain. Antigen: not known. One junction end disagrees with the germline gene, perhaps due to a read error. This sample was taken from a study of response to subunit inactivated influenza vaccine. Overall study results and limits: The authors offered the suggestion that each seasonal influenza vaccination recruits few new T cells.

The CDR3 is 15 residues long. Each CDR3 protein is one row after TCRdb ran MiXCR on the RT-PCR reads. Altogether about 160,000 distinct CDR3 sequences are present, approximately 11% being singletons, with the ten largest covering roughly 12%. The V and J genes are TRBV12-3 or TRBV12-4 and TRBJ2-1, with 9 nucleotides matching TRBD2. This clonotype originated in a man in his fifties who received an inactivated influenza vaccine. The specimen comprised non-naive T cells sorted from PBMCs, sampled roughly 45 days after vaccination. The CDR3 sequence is CASRQASGRSNAQFF. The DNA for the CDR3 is TGTGCCAGCAGGCAGGCGAGCGGGAGGTCGAATGCGCAGTTCTTC.